This entry features one T cell receptor beta chain sequence. RNA, at about 0.45 to 1 ug, was reverse transcribed with random hexamers. TCRdb used MiXCR to reprocess the immunoSEQ multiplex PCR reads, holding one entry per CDR3 protein. The repertoire has around 69,000 distinct CDR3 sequences, about 94% of them found once; the top ten carry around 0.45%. The data belong to a study of CD8 T cells in Susac syndrome. The CDR3 loop spans 16 amino acids. The germline gives CDR1 SGHRS, CDR2 YFSETQ. V trimming: 3 bases; J trimming: 5 bases; junction bases outside the gene matches: 8. This sequence joins TRBV5-1 and TRBJ2-5; TRBD1 aligns across 12 bases. The TCR originated in a human donor with Susac syndrome. The sample was CD8+ T cells from PBMCs. In DNA form, the CDR3 reads TGCGCCAGCAGCTACAGGGACAGGGGGCTTGAGGAGACCCAGTACTTC. Encoded protein: CASSYRDRGLEETQYF.